The 2 T cell receptor beta chains reported below all come from one sample, sequenced in a study of blood T cells in healthy people across ages (dated by TCRdb to about 2015). The library came from 5' RACE. For sequencing, an Illumina HiSeq 2500 was employed. A second PCR of roughly 6 to 11 cycles was performed with a sample-barcoded 5' primer and a J-beta primer mix. The public sequencing data were trimmed at Q25 with fastp and processed into clonotypes with MiXCR by TCRdb, which kept only in-frame beta chains. Every entry covers one CDR3 protein and lists the most common genes and DNA from its rows. This sample gives about 1.4 million distinct CDR3 sequences in total; approximately 59% of them show up just once. The ten biggest clones cover 5.5% to 8% of the sample. The sample consisted of blood. These receptor sequences come from a man younger than 35 in good health.

This rearrangement joins TRBV10-3 to TRBJ2-7; TRBD1 aligns across 8 bases. CDR3 size: 13 residues. Germline V gene data show CDR1 as ENHRY and CDR2 as SYGVKD. With V trimmed by 5 bases and J by 3 bases, 3 bases remained unmatched. CDR3 DNA sequence: TGTGCCATCAGTACGGACAGGGTCTACGAGCAGTACTTC. Translation: CAISTDRVYEQYF.

Only a few counts were recorded for this clonotype. The chain combines TRBV5-1 with TRBJ1-2; D is perhaps TRBD1 (5 bases). Germline CDR1 and CDR2: SGHRS and YFSETQ. The length of the CDR3 is 15 residues. V was cut by 2 bases and J by 5 bases, with 16 bases left in between. The DNA for the CDR3 is TGCGCCAGCAGCTTCCAACCTTGGGGCAGTTATGGCTACACCTTC. Translation: CASSFQPWGSYGYTF.